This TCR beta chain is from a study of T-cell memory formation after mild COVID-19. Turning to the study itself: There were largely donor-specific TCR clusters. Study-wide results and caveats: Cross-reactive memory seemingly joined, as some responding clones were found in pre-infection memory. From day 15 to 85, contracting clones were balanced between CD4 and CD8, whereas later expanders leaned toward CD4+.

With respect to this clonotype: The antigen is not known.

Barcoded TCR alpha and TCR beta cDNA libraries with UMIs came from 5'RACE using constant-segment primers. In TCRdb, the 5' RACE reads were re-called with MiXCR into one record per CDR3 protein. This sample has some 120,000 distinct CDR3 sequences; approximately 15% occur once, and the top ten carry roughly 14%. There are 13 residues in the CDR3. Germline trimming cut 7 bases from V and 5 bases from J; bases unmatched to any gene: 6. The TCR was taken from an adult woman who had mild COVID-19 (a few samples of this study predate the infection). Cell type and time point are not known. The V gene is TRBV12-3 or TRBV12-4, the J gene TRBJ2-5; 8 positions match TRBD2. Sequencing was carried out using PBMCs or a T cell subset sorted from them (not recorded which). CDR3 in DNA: TGTGCCAGCAAGGCGGGGGGCTGGGAGACCCAGTACTTC. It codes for CASKAGGWETQYF.